One T cell receptor (beta chain) is described in this entry. What it binds is not known. This record belongs to a study of cytomegalovirus exposure and HLA in healthy donors. Sequencing was performed with immunoSEQ multiplex PCR; in TCRdb, only in-frame clones are kept and a portion is missing. The sample includes over 100,000 clones, roughly 90% of them seen just once. Broader study findings: It was 150 to 200 TCR beta chains that were listed as cytomegalovirus-associated. It was reported that the classifier diagnosed cytomegalovirus status with high specificity and sensitivity in both the original and validation cohorts.

V dropped 4 bases and J dropped 5; count of bases not matched to a gene: 3. In germline, CDR1 is SGHDT, CDR2 YYEEEE. The CDR3 has 13 amino acids. The sample was PBMCs. The chain joins TRBV5-6 to TRBJ2-3; 8 bases are shared with TRBD1. The TCR comes from a woman younger than 35 in good health and CMV-seropositive. The CDR3 is CASSRDRIDTQYF. CDR3 DNA: TGTGCCAGCAGCCGGGACAGGATAGATACGCAGTATTTT.